Listed here is a single T cell receptor (beta chain). The antigen is not known. This entry comes from a study of T cell repertoires in cytomegalovirus infection. Overall study context: As its CMV epitopes, the study selected recently identified HLA-C-restricted and well-studied HLA-B-restricted targets. A matching HLA type, together with CMV infection, was signaled by public TCR beta signatures.

Study-level points and caveats: HLA-C-restricted CMV clonotypes gave the most frequent clonotype in two of eight donors.

One entry per CDR3 protein, called by TCRdb with MiXCR from the reads. The sample comprises around 750,000 distinct CDR3 sequences, about 31% of which are singletons, and around 12% rests with the top ten. The germline CDR1 and CDR2 sequences are MGHRA and YSYEKL. Deletions cut 0 bases from V and 0 bases from J, with 12 bases between. CDR3 length: 17 amino acids. The origin of this receptor is a human donor in good health (CMV status not recorded). Some clones in this sample may be carry-over from other donors' samples. The source material was cultured CD8+ T cells from PBMCs, sampled from culture after CMV antigen stimulation. This sequence joins TRBV4-1 and TRBJ1-5; D unresolved. CDR3 nucleotide sequence: TGCGCCAGCAGCCAAGATCCCCCAGAGGCTAGCAATCAGCCCCAGCATTTT. As protein: CASSQDPPEASNQPQHF.